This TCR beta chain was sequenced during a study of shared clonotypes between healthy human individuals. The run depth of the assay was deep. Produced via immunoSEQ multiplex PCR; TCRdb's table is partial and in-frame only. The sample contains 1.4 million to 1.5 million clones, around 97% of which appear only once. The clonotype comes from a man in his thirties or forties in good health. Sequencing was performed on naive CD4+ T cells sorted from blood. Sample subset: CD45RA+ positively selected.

CDR3 DNA: TGTGCCAGCCGAGTCCGGGACAGTACTAACTATGGCTACACCTTC. Translating it yields CASRVRDSTNYGYTF. The rearrangement joins TRBV2 to TRBJ1-2; 7 nucleotides agree with TRBD1. Germline loops: CDR1 SNHLY, CDR2 FYNNEI. The V segment lost 8 bases and the J segment 0 bases; nucleotides outside the gene matches: 9. The CDR3 length is 15 residues.